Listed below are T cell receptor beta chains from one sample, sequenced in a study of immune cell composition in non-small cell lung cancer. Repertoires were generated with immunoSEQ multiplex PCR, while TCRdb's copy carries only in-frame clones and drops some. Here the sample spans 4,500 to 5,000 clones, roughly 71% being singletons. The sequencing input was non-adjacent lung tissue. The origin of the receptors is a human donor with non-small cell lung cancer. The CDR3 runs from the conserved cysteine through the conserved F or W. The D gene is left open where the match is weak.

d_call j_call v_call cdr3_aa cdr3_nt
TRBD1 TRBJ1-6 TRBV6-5 CASREGAGNSPLHF TGTGCCAGCAGAGAGGGGGCCGGGAATTCACCCCTCCACTTT
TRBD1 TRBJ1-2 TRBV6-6 CASSLDEGAPGYTF TGTGCCAGCAGTCTAGATGAGGGGGCCCCCGGCTACACCTTC
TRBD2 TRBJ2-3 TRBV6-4 CASSGGLTDTQYF TGTGCCAGTAGCGGGGGGCTCACAGATACGCAGTATTTT
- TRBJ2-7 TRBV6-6 CASRRRESYEQYF TGTGCCAGCCGAAGACGCGAATCCTACGAGCAGTACTTC